This T cell receptor (beta chain) was profiled in a study of control samples from healthy donors and cancer patients (dated by TCRdb to the early 2020s). The library was prepared using the immunoSEQ multiplex PCR assay. TCRdb mirrors the immuneACCESS table, restricted to in-frame sequences. Some clones are absent from its copies; in checked studies, under half trace to an unresolved V gene, and the reason for the others is unknown. The sample yields under 450,000 clones; 80% to 95% were counted once. Over 5.5% of the sample belongs to the ten largest clones. V gives up 2 bases and J gives up 0 bases, and the segment between their germline ends measures 17 bases. The CDR3 has 18 amino acids, counting the end cysteine and phenylalanine. The entry retains the CDR3 DNA only, 54 bases that are in frame from base 1. The germline V gene gives CDR1 as MDHEN and CDR2 as SYDVKM. With regard to this clone: The specificity of this receptor is unknown. No base quality values were provided; no much bigger clone lies one nucleotide off.

This TCR derives from a man aged 35-49 years with head and neck cancer. The material sequenced was PBMCs. The chain is assembled from TRBV28 and TRBJ1-3; the D segment cannot be called with confidence. The CDR3 loop reads CASSLISGIRRSGNTIYF. The base sequence is TGTGCCAGCAGTTTAATTTCGGGCATAAGACGCTCTGGAAACACCATATATTTT.